This entry lists 2 T cell receptor beta chains sequenced from one sample in a study of graft-versus-host responses after intestinal transplantation. The repertoire was sequenced with immunoSEQ multiplex PCR; TCRdb's copy has only in-frame clones and lacks some. The table shows approximately 16,000 clones, with roughly two thirds occurring only once. To release intraepithelial and lamina propria lymphocytes, the graft tissue was processed. The sample was ileum tissue, taken 650 to 700 days after intestinal transplantation. All receptors derive from a human patient who received an intestinal transplant, so some T cells may come from the graft donor.

The chain recombines TRBV6-5 with TRBJ2-1, with 8 bases matching TRBD2. From germline, CDR1 is MNHEY and CDR2 SVGAGI. This CDR3 is built from 15 residues. The junction had 8 bases not matched to a gene; V was cut back by 6 bases and J by 4 bases. The CDR3 sequence is CASSPGGVGYNEQFF. CDR3 sequence (DNA): TGTGCCAGCAGCCCGGGGGGGGTCGGATACAATGAGCAGTTCTTC.

The rearrangement uses TRBV7-2 and TRBJ1-1; perhaps TRBD1 as D (5 bases). V was clipped by 4 bases and J by 11 bases, with 14 bases between them. This CDR3 region has 12 residues. CDR1 is SGHTA, CDR2 FQGNSA, per germline. The CDR3 coding sequence is TGTGCCAGCAGCTCTCAGGGCCTCTACGCTTTCTTT. Translating gives CASSSQGLYAFF. Filled out from reference TRBV7-2 and TRBJ1-1, the complete variable domain reads GAGVSQSPSNKVTEKGKDVELRCDPISGHTALYWYRQSLGQGLEFLIYFQGNSAPDKSGLPSDRFSAERTGGSVSTLTIQRTQQEDSAVYLCASSSQGLYAFFGQGTRLTVV.